The subject of this entry is one T cell receptor beta chain. Its antigen is currently unknown. Time point reported: week 11, during vaccination. In every dose of vaccine, 300 ug of mutant IDH1 20-mer peptide was given alongside topical imiquimod. This sample stems from a study of a mutant IDH1 vaccine in newly diagnosed glioma. As for the study in general: Patients came in for eight vaccinations, in weeks 1, 3, 5, 7, 11, 15, 19 and 23. Before enrollment, the patients had been treated with radiotherapy alone, temozolomide alone, or both together. Most of them had received both. Study conclusions and caveats: Vaccine-induced immune responses were detected in about 95% of patients.

The repertoire was sequenced with immunoSEQ multiplex PCR; TCRdb's copy has only in-frame clones and lacks some. The sample includes tens of thousands of clones, 65% to 80% of them seen just once. Germline-derived CDR1 and CDR2 are SNHLY and FYNNEI. This CDR3 spans 14 amino acids. Between the trimmed V and J ends, which lost 6 bases and 4 bases, there was a span of 16 bases. The sequence was obtained from a middle-aged man with glioma. Source: PBMCs, taken from a glioma patient whose treatment included an IDH1 peptide vaccine. The chain couples TRBV2 to TRBJ2-7; possibly TRBD1 for D (5 bases). In nucleotides, the CDR3 is TGTGCCAGCAGAGCCGACACGAACAGGTACGAGCAGTACTTC. It is translated as CASRADTNRYEQYF.